The 18 T cell receptor beta chains below were found in one sample sequenced in a study of blood T cell repertoires in COVID-19. The method was immunoSEQ multiplex PCR; TCRdb's version includes in-frame clones alone and lacks a portion of them. The table has just under 250,000 clones, around 87% seen once. Material: peripheral blood. The receptors here all came from a woman younger than 45 who had recovered from COVID-19.

This chain joins TRBV9 and TRBJ2-5; D may be TRBD1 (5 bases). The germline V and J ends were trimmed by 0 bases and 5 bases, with 11 bases remaining between them. The CDR3 loop spans 14 amino acids. The V gene's germline CDR1 is SGDLS and CDR2 YYNGEE. The CDR3 region is CASSVGVGVETQYF. The CDR3 bases are TGTGCCAGCAGCGTAGGCGTAGGGGTGGAGACCCAGTACTTC.

This clone was detected only a few times. The V gene is TRBV12-5, the J gene TRBJ1-1, with D tentatively TRBD1 (6 bases). The CDR3 runs to 17 residues. Per the germline V gene, CDR1 is LGHNT and CDR2 is FRNRAP. Trimming took off 6 bases at V and 0 bases at J, with 20 bases between the two ends. The CDR3 protein is CASGTTNRVPLNTEAFF. CDR3 DNA sequence: TGTGCTAGTGGCACAACAAACAGGGTCCCCCTGAACACTGAAGCTTTCTTT. The entire variable domain, with the rest obtained from reference TRBV12-5 and TRBJ1-1, is as follows: DARVTQTPRHKVTEMGQEVTMRCQPILGHNTVFWYRQTMMQGLELLAYFRNRAPLDDSGMPKDRFSAEMPDATLATLKIQPSEPRDSAVYFCASGTTNRVPLNTEAFFGQGTRLTVV.

This sequence joins TRBV18 and TRBJ2-7; 9 nucleotides line up with TRBD1. The CDR3 totals 15 residues. With 4 bases clipped from V and 4 bases from J, the junction kept 8 bases outside the gene matches. The germline CDR1 and CDR2 sequences are KGHSH and LQKENI. CDR3 in DNA: TGTGCCAGCTCACTCAAACCGGGACAGGGATACGAGCAGTACTTC. This codes for CASSLKPGQGYEQYF.

The genes are TRBV9 and TRBJ2-3; 11 positions agree with TRBD2. The junction had 5 bases not matched to a gene; V was cut back by 4 bases and J by 1 base. Looked up from germline, CDR1 is SGDLS and CDR2 is YYNGEE. This CDR3 spans 16 amino acids. CDR3 region: CASSSGTSGRTDTQYF. CDR3 nucleotides: TGTGCCAGCAGCTCAGGGACTAGCGGCCGCACAGATACGCAGTATTTT.

V usage is TRBV29-1 and J usage is TRBJ2-3; D gene uncertain. The CDR3 totals 12 residues. V lost 8 bases and J 3 bases, leaving 12 bases between the germline ends. Germline-derived CDR1 and CDR2 are SQVTM and ANQGSEA. CDR3 nucleotide sequence: TGCAGCTCCGAACCTAGTACAGATACGCAGTATTTT. Translation: CSSEPSTDTQYF.

This rearrangement joins TRBV4-1 to TRBJ1-1; 8 nucleotides match TRBD1. Germline V CDR1 and CDR2: MGHRA, YSYEKL. The CDR3 length is 14 residues. Trimming removed 2 bases from V and 3 bases from J; junction bases left unmatched: 2. The CDR3 bases are TGCGCCAGCAGCCAACTGGACAGGGACACTGAAGCTTTCTTT. Encoded protein: CASSQLDRDTEAFF.

The chain has TRBV19 and TRBJ1-6, with unresolved D. This CDR3 region has 14 residues. V lost 2 bases to trimming and J lost 8 bases, with 10 bases between them. The V gene's germline CDR1 is LNHDA and CDR2 SQIVND (reference sequence). The CDR3 DNA sequence: TGTGCCAGTAGTATATCACGACATGATTCACCCCTCCACTTT. This translates into CASSISRHDSPLHF. Drawing the rest from reference TRBV19 and TRBJ1-6, the complete variable domain is DGGITQSPKYLFRKEGQNVTLSCEQNLNHDAMYWYRQDPGQGLRLIYYSQIVNDFQKGDIAEGYSVSREKKESFPLTVTSAQKNPTAFYLCASSISRHDSPLHFGNGTRLTVT.

This chain joins TRBV21-1 and TRBJ2-1; no check of the table's D call, TRBD2, against the DNA was made. TRBV21-1 is flagged as a pseudogene. The CDR3 length is 12 residues. CDR3 sequence: CASSKTGTNQFF. The CDR3 DNA reads as TGTGCCAGCAGCAAAACCGGGACTAATCAGTTCTTC.

This chain links TRBV4-1 with TRBJ1-1; D remains unclear. The CDR3 runs 14 residues. Germline lookup yields CDR1 MGHRA and CDR2 YSYEKL. V was cut by 4 bases and J by 10 bases, with 19 bases left in between. The CDR3 nucleotides are TGCGCCAGCAGCCGAGAGGGTGCCCAAGGCGGAGCTTTCTTT. Protein product: CASSREGAQGGAFF.

The rearrangement uses TRBV7-9 and TRBJ2-7; D remains ambiguous. The germline CDR1 and CDR2 sequences are SEHNR and FQNEAQ (reference sequence). Trimming pared 3 bases from V and 5 bases from J, leaving 5 bases between. CDR3 length: 11 amino acids. The CDR3 region is CASSLIDEQYF. As DNA, the CDR3 is TGTGCCAGCAGCTTGATAGACGAGCAGTACTTC.

The genes are TRBV27 and TRBJ1-6; 10 nucleotides line up with TRBD1. The trim removed 5 bases at V and 9 bases at J, leaving 13 bases unmatched. This CDR3 spans 17 amino acids. Germline assignment: CDR1 MNHEY and CDR2 SMNVEV (reference sequence). For the CDR3, the DNA is TGTGCCAGCAGTGCTGTGCCTCCGGGGACAGGGGTTTCACCCCTCCACTTT. As protein: CASSAVPPGTGVSPLHF.

The table lists this clone with a few counts. J is TRBJ2-5 and V is TRBV7-6; D remains unclear. V was pared by 1 base and J by 5 bases, with 17 bases between. This CDR3 region has 16 residues. Germline V gives CDR1 SGHVS, CDR2 FNYEAQ. DNA for the CDR3: TGTGCCAGCAGCTTAGGTCCCAGTCTCGCTGTCGAGACCCAGTACTTC. This translates into CASSLGPSLAVETQYF. Complete variable domain (other parts from reference TRBV7-6 and TRBJ2-5): GAGVSQSPRYKVTKRGQDVALRCDPISGHVSLYWYRQALGQGPEFLTYFNYEAQQDKSGLPNDRFSAERPEGSISTLTIQRTEQRDSAMYRCASSLGPSLAVETQYFGPGTRLLVL.

V and J are TRBV4-2 and TRBJ1-2; 9 positions match TRBD1. J gave up 5 bases and V 4 bases, and 8 bases lay outside the gene matches. The CDR3 runs to 15 residues. Germline V CDR1 and CDR2: LGHNA, YNFKEQ. The DNA of the CDR3 is TGTGCCAGCAGCCCCCCTACAGGGGGCGCTTATGGCTACACCTTC. Translated: CASSPPTGGAYGYTF.

The genes are TRBV20-1 and TRBJ1-2; TRBD1 aligns across 9 bases. In germline, CDR1 is DFQATT, CDR2 SNEGSKA (reference sequence). This CDR3 spans 15 amino acids. V trimming: 3 bases; J trimming: 3 bases; junction bases outside the gene matches: 8. The CDR3 DNA is TGCAGTGCTAGTCCGGGACAGGGACGGGACTATGGCTACACCTTC. It encodes CSASPGQGRDYGYTF.

The J gene is TRBJ2-5, the V gene TRBV5-8, with a possible D match to TRBD1 (6 bases). Germline CDR1 SGHTS, CDR2 YDEGEE. With 2 bases removed from V and 5 bases from J, the gap between germline ends came to 16 bases. CDR3 length equals 15 residues. The CDR3 DNA is TGTGCCAGCAGCTTTTCGGCCAGGGGATTGGAGACCCAGTACTTC. Amino acids: CASSFSARGLETQYF.

The V gene is TRBV21-1, the J gene TRBJ2-1; the table names TRBD1, a call not compared with the DNA. TRBV21-1 corresponds to a pseudogene. The CDR3 covers 13 residues. The DNA for the CDR3 is TGTGCCAGCAGCAAAAGGGAACAGGGAGTGCAGTTCTTC. Protein: CASSKREQGVQFF.

This clone was counted once. The genes are TRBV9 and TRBJ2-1; 9 bases align to TRBD2. V trimming: 4 bases; J trimming: 7 bases; junction bases outside the gene matches: 9. The CDR3 spans 15 residues. Per germline, CDR1 SGDLS and CDR2 YYNGEE. The CDR3 loop reads CASSTSGTSWNEQFF. The CDR3 nucleotides read TGTGCCAGCAGCACCTCCGGGACTAGCTGGAATGAGCAGTTCTTC.

V is TRBV5-8 and J is TRBJ1-2; 9 nucleotides line up with TRBD1. Germline trimming cut 5 bases from V and 7 bases from J; bases unmatched to any gene: 6. CDR3 length: 13 amino acids. The V gene's germline CDR1 is SGHTS and CDR2 YDEGEE. CDR3 in DNA: TGTGCCAGCAGTTCCGGGACAGGGATTGGCTACACCTTC. This codes for CASSSGTGIGYTF.